This T cell receptor (beta chain) came from a study of blood T cell repertoires in COVID-19 (dated by TCRdb to about 2020). At the level of the whole study: The collaborator samples originated in the United States, Italy and Spain and spanned the acute and convalescent phases of COVID-19. The prospective study material was composed of cDNA or gDNA derived from T cells, B-cell-depleted T cells, or PBMCs. Sample metadata almost always included a de-identified subject ID, COVID-19 status, age in years and sex. Where available, HLA class I and class II types were taken from metadata supplied by the sample provider and were not determined by assay-based typing. The samples were drawn from the first 160 participants of the ongoing ImmuneRACE study and from some 1,300 subjects provided by 6 global collaborators. The repertoires were made available in a free public database intended to serve as a resource for research on the immune response to SARS-CoV-2. Subjects who had been exposed to COVID-19, were actively infected with it, or had recovered from it provided the deeply sampled blood TCRbeta repertoires that made up the dataset.

The immunoSEQ Assay, a bias-controlled multiplex PCR, was used to amplify TCRbeta CDR3 regions from genomic DNA. As for the original processing: Nucleated cell counts per sample were estimated from amplification of reference gene primers within the assay. To quantify the absolute abundance of each unique TCRbeta CDR3 rearrangement, sequence reads were collapsed and filtered. Productive Simpson clonality was computed per sample as the square root of Simpson's diversity index over productive rearrangements. In TCRdb, the immuneACCESS table is reduced to in-frame sequences with V and J assigned. These tables do not hold every clone; where another copy was compared, an unresolved V gene accounts for under half, and the others remain unexplained. The V and J calls and clone size are taken from that table; D and trimming were inferred from the DNA. The sample profile shows 150,000 to 200,000 clones; over 80% of them were found once. Roughly 7.5% of the sample belongs to the ten largest clones.

This clone was seen more than once but under ten times. The antigen it binds to is not known. There are no base qualities to consult, and no much larger clone falls within one base. The germline V gene sets CDR1 to KGHDR and CDR2 to SFDVKD. V is cut by 4 bases and J by 2 bases, and the space between the germline ends is 8 bases. The CDR3, cysteine through phenylalanine, is 13 amino acids long. CDR3 DNA is the only sequence kept; it has 39 bases, read in frame from the first base. At one collaborating source in Seattle, patients were enrolled during active infection and were followed longitudinally through the course of disease. The collaborating institutions used their own protocols to collect whole blood in K2EDTA tubes. For TCRbeta analysis, collaborators shipped samples as frozen whole blood, isolated PBMCs, or DNA extracted from either of those sample types. Here is what the overall study found, with its caveats: How much clinical and demographic metadata was included differed by source and by participant, and the metadata was provided uncurated.

The clonotype originates from a woman between 70 and 85 years old with COVID-19, enrolled during active disease. Input material: peripheral blood. The rearrangement joined TRBV24-1 to TRBJ2-7; TRBD2 could be the D gene, as 5 bases match. For the CDR3, the sequence is CATSEPGTYEQYF. The bases are TGTGCCACCAGTGAACCGGGGACCTACGAGCAGTACTTC.